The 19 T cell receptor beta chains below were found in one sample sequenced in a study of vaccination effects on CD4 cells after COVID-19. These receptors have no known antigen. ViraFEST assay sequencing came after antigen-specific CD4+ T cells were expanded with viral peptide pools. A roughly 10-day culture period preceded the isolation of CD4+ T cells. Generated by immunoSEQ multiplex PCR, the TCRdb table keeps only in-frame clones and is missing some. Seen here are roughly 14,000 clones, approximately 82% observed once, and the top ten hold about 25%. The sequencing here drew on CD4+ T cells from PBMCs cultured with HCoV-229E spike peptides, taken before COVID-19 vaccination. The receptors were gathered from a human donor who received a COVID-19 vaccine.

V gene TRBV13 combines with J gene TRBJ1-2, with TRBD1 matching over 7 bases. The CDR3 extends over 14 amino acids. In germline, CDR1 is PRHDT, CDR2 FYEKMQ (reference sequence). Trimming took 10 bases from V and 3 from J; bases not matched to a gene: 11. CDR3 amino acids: CANQIPGTDYGYTF. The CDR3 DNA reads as TGTGCCAACCAAATCCCCGGGACAGACTATGGCTACACCTTC.

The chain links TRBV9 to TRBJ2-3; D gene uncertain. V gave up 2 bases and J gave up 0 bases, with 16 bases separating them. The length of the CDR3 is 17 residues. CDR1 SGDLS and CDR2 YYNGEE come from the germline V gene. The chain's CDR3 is CASSVAPLGKSTDTQYF. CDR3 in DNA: TGTGCCAGCAGCGTGGCCCCTTTGGGGAAAAGCACAGATACGCAGTATTTT.

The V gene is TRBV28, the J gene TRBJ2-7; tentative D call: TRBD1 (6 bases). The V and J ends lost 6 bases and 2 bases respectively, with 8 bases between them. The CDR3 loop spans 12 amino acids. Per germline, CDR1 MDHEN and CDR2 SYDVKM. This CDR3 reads CASRTGTYEQYF. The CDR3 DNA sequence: TGTGCCAGCAGGACAGGAACCTACGAGCAGTACTTC. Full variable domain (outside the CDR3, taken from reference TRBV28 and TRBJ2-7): DVKVTQSSRYLVKRTGEKVFLECVQDMDHENMFWYRQDPGLGLRLIYFSYDVKMKEKGDIPEGYSVSREKKERFSLILESASTNQTSMYLCASRTGTYEQYFGPGTRLTVT.

The CDR3 protein is CASSLSGGGNQPQHF. The CDR3 DNA is TGTGCCAGCTCCCTTTCGGGGGGTGGCAATCAGCCCCAGCATTTT. This rearrangement joins TRBV19 to TRBJ1-5, with D possibly being TRBD1 (5 bases). Germline values: CDR1 LNHDA, CDR2 SQIVND (reference sequence). The CDR3 consists of 15 residues. Trimming took 9 bases from V and 2 from J, leaving 17 bases between them. The whole variable domain, filled in from reference TRBV19 and TRBJ1-5, reads DGGITQSPKYLFRKEGQNVTLSCEQNLNHDAMYWYRQDPGQGLRLIYYSQIVNDFQKGDIAEGYSVSREKKESFPLTVTSAQKNPTAFYLCASSLSGGGNQPQHFGDGTRLSIL.

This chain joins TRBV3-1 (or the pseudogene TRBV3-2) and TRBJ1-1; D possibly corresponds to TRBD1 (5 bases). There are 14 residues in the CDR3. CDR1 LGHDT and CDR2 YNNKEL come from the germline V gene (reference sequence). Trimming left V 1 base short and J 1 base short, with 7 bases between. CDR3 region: CASSQAGRNTEAFF. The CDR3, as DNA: TGTGCCAGCAGCCAAGCAGGGAGGAACACTGAAGCTTTCTTT.

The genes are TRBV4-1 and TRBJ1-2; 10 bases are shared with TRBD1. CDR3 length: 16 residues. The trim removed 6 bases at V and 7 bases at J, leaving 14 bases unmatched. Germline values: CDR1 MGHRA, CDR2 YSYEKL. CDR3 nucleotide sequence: TGCGCCAGCAGGAAGACAGGGGGCGCCCGGGGCGGTGGCTACACCTTC. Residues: CASRKTGGARGGGYTF.

CDR3 DNA: TGCGCCAGCAGCTTGGTCGGCTCGAACACCGGGGAGCTGTTTTTT. Encoded protein: CASSLVGSNTGELFF. V usage is TRBV5-1 and J usage is TRBJ2-2; D ambiguous. The germline CDR1 and CDR2 sequences are SGHRS and YFSETQ. V lost 0 bases and J lost 0, with 6 bases in between. The CDR3 is 15 residues long.

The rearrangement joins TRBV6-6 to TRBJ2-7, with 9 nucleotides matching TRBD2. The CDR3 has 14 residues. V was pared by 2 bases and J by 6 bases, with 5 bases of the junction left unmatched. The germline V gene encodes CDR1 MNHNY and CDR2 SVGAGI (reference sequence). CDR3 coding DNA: TGTGCCAGCAGTTACGTGGCGGGAGGGCGCGAGCAGTACTTC. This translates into CASSYVAGGREQYF.

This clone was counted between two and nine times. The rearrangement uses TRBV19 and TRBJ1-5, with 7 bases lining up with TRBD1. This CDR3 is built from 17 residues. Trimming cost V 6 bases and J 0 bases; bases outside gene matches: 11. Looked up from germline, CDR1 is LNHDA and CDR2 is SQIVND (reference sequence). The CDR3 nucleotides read TGTGCCAGTAGCGATACCGGGACAGACCGTAGCAATCAGCCCCAGCATTTT. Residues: CASSDTGTDRSNQPQHF.

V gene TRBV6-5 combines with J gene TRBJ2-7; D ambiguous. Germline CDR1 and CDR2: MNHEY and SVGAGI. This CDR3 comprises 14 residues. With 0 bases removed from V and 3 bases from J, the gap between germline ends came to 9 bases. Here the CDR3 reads CASSYSVVGYEQYF. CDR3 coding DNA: TGTGCCAGCAGTTACTCGGTCGTTGGCTACGAGCAGTACTTC.

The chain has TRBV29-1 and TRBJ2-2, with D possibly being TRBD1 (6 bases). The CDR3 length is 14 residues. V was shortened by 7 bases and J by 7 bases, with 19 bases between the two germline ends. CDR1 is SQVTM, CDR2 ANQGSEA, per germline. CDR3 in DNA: TGCAGCGGCTCTAGGGGGATGGGGTACGGGGAGCTGTTTTTT. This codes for CSGSRGMGYGELFF.

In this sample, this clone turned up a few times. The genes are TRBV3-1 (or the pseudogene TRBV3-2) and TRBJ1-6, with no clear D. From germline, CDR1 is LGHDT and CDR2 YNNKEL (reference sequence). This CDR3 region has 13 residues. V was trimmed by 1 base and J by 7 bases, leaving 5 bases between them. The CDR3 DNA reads TGTGCCAGCAGCCAAGCGGGGAATTCACCCCTCCACTTT. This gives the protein CASSQAGNSPLHF.

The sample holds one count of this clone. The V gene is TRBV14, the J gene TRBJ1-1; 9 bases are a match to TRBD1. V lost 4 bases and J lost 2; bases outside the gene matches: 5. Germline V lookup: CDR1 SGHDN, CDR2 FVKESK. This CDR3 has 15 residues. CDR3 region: CASSRGTGFNTEAFF. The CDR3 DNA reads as TGTGCCAGCAGCCGAGGGACAGGGTTTAACACTGAAGCTTTCTTT.

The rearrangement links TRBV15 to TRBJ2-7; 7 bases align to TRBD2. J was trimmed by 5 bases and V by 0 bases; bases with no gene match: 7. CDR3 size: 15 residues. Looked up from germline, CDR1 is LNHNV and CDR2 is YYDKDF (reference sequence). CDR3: CATSRDRGVEDEQYF. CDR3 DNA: TGTGCCACCAGCAGAGATCGGGGGGTTGAGGACGAGCAGTACTTC.

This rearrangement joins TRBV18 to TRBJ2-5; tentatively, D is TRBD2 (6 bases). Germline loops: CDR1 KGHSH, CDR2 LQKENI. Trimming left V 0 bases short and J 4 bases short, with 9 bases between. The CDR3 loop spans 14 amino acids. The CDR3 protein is CASSPPTSRETQYF. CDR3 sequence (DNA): TGTGCCAGCTCACCACCGACTAGTAGAGAGACCCAGTACTTC.

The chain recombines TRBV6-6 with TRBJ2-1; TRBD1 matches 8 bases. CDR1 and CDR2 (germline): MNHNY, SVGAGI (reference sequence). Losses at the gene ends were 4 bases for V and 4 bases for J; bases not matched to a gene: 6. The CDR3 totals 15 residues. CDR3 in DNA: TGTGCCAGCAGTTGGCAGGGGGCCGGGTACAATGAGCAGTTCTTC. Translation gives CASSWQGAGYNEQFF.

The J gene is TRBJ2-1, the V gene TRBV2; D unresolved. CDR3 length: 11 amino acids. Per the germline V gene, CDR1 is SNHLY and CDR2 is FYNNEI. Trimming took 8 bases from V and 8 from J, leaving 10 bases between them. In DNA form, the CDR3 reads TGTGCCAGCGGTATTAGGGATGAGCAGTTCTTC. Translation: CASGIRDEQFF.

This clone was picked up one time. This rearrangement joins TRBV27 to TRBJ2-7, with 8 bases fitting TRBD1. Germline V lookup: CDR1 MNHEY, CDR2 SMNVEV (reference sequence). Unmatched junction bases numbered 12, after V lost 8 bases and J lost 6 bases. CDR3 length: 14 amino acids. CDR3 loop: CASQYGQGSGEQYF. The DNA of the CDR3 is TGTGCCAGCCAATATGGACAGGGTAGTGGCGAGCAGTACTTC.

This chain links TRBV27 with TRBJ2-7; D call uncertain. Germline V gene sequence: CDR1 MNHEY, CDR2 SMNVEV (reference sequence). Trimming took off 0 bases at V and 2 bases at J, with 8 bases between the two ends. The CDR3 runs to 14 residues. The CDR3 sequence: CASSLSATPYEQYF. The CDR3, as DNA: TGTGCCAGCAGTTTATCAGCGACTCCCTACGAGCAGTACTTC.